This entry lists 12 T cell receptor beta chains sequenced from one sample in a study of beta chain features in type 1 diabetes (dated by TCRdb to the late 2010s). No antigen is known for these receptors. Preparation of the library involved the immunoSEQ multiplex PCR assay. The High Capacity cDNA Reverse Transcription Kit was used to reverse transcribe all of the isolated RNA, meaning that expressed TCRB transcripts were what got sequenced. This is the immuneACCESS table as TCRdb keeps it, with only in-frame sequences that have V and J called. A part of the clones is gone; compared with another copy, unresolved V genes explain less than half, and the rest is unexplained. The sample records approximately 17,000 clones, roughly three quarters of which are singletons. Jointly, the top ten make up roughly 0.77% of the sample. Study-level results and caveats: A moderate but significant shortening of TCRB CDR3 length was observed in type 1 diabetes patients in all four CD4+ subsets.

The sample taken for sequencing was stem cell memory CD4+ T cells from blood. Taken with the paper, the label for cell subset or site translates to: stem cell-like memory CD4+ T cells. The receptors originated from a man aged 30 to 45 with type 1 diabetes.

The chain carries TRBV7-2 and TRBJ1-2; weak D call: TRBD1 (5 bases). CDR1 SGHTA and CDR2 FQGNSA come from the germline V gene. This CDR3 comprises 15 residues. V was shortened by 6 bases and J by 0 bases, with 14 bases between the two germline ends. CDR3 sequence (DNA): TGTGCCAGCAGTCTCAGACGGGGGGCTAACTATGGCTACACCTTC. Its translation: CASSLRRGANYGYTF.

V usage is TRBV5-1 and J usage is TRBJ2-3; 9 nucleotides match TRBD1. The CDR3 length is 16 residues. Germline V CDR1 and CDR2: SGHRS, YFSETQ. Trimming at V came to 2 bases and at J to 3 bases, leaving 7 bases not matched to a gene. Here the CDR3 DNA reads TGCGCCAGCAGCTTCACCGGGACAGGGAGGACAGATACGCAGTATTTT. Amino acid sequence: CASSFTGTGRTDTQYF.

This clone appeared a single time. This chain uses TRBV28 with TRBJ1-6; 9 bases are shared with TRBD1. This CDR3 has 16 amino acids. V was pared by 6 bases and J by 10 bases, with 13 bases of the junction left unmatched. Germline lookup yields CDR1 MDHEN and CDR2 SYDVKM. The CDR3 sequence: CASSPPVGDRASPLHF. As DNA, the CDR3 is TGTGCCAGCAGCCCCCCGGTAGGGGACAGGGCATCACCCCTCCACTTT.

The CDR3 nucleotides are TGTGCCACCAGCTATGGACTATACAATGAGCAGTTCTTC. The encoded protein is CATSYGLYNEQFF. The chain couples TRBV15 to TRBJ2-1, with D possibly being TRBD2 (6 bases). The V end lost 5 bases, the J end lost 4 bases, and 9 bases lay between the germline ends. This CDR3 has 13 residues. Germline V lookup: CDR1 LNHNV, CDR2 YYDKDF (reference sequence).

The chain couples TRBV28 to TRBJ1-5; D not resolved. The germline V gene has CDR1 MDHEN and CDR2 SYDVKM. Trimming removed 5 bases from V and 5 bases from J, with 4 bases in between. CDR3 length: 11 amino acids. DNA for the CDR3: TGTGCCAGCAGTCGTTATCAGCCCCAGCATTTT. It translates to CASSRYQPQHF.

This clone was counted a few times. CDR3 coding DNA: TGTGCCAGCAGCTTCCGGTTAATCACAGATACGCAGTATTTT. Its protein is CASSFRLITDTQYF. V and J are TRBV7-2 and TRBJ2-3; D remains ambiguous. Germline CDR1 SGHTA, CDR2 FQGNSA. Trimming took off 3 bases at V and 2 bases at J, with 9 bases between the two ends. The CDR3 is 14 amino acids. Full variable domain (outside the CDR3, taken from reference TRBV7-2 and TRBJ2-3): GAGVSQSPSNKVTEKGKDVELRCDPISGHTALYWYRQSLGQGLEFLIYFQGNSAPDKSGLPSDRFSAERTGGSVSTLTIQRTQQEDSAVYLCASSFRLITDTQYFGPGTRLTVL.

This chain connects TRBV5-1 to TRBJ1-4; possibly TRBD1 for D (6 bases). CDR3 size: 15 residues. Germline V lookup: CDR1 SGHRS, CDR2 YFSETQ. The V gene lost 0 bases and the J gene lost 3 bases, with 9 bases spanning the gap. The CDR3 bases are TGCGCCAGCAGCTTGGGGACAGATTCTAATGAAAAACTGTTTTTT. Translation gives CASSLGTDSNEKLFF.

The rearrangement links TRBV7-8 to TRBJ2-7; the D gene is possibly TRBD2 (5 bases). This CDR3 has 15 residues. Trimming cost V 5 bases and J 4 bases, with 18 bases left between them. Germline V gene sequence: CDR1 SGHVS, CDR2 FQNEAQ. The CDR3, as DNA: TGTGCCAGCAGCGCCCCGGACGTAGCGTCATACGAGCAGTACTTC. This codes for CASSAPDVASYEQYF.

A single count supports this clone. The J gene is TRBJ2-7, the V gene TRBV28; D not certain. Trimming removed 5 bases at V and 6 bases at J, with 14 bases between. The germline gives CDR1 MDHEN, CDR2 SYDVKM. This CDR3 comprises 13 residues. CDR3 DNA sequence: TGTGCCAGCAGTCGAATCGATCAGGCCGAGCAGTACTTC. Protein sequence: CASSRIDQAEQYF.

This clone has just one count. The chain is built from TRBV6-6 and TRBJ2-3; 9 bases agree with TRBD2. The CDR3 totals 13 residues. V shed 8 bases and J 5 bases; nucleotides not matched to a gene: 5. From germline, CDR1 is MNHNY and CDR2 SVGAGI (reference sequence). The CDR3 nucleotides are TGTGCCAGCGGATTAGCGGGGGAAGATACGCAGTATTTT. Translation: CASGLAGEDTQYF.

The chain recombines TRBV9 with TRBJ2-1; 7 nucleotides match TRBD1. V shed 1 base, J shed 4 bases, and the junction held 8 bases outside the gene matches. The CDR3 runs 16 residues. The V gene's germline CDR1 is SGDLS and CDR2 YYNGEE. In nucleotides, the CDR3 is TGTGCCAGCAGCGTACTCTCGGCAGGGGGTTACAATGAGCAGTTCTTC. Translating gives CASSVLSAGGYNEQFF. Full variable domain (remainder filled in from reference TRBV9 and TRBJ2-1): DSGVTQTPKHLITATGQRVTLRCSPRSGDLSVYWYQQSLDQGLQFLIQYYNGEERAKGNILERFSAQQFPDLHSELNLSSLELGDSALYFCASSVLSAGGYNEQFFGPGTRLTVL.

The chain links TRBV7-3 to TRBJ2-5; no reliable D call. Trimming shortened V by 6 bases and J by 2 bases, and 10 bases separated the two germline ends. CDR3 size: 13 residues. Per the germline V gene, CDR1 is SGHTA and CDR2 is FQGTGA. The CDR3 sequence: CASSLTFQETQYF. The DNA of the CDR3 is TGTGCCAGCAGTTTGACTTTTCAAGAGACCCAGTACTTC.